These 28 T cell receptor beta chains were sequenced from one sample in a study of vaccination effects on CD4 cells after COVID-19 (dated by TCRdb to between 2021 and 2022). After more than nine days of culture, CD4+ T cells were isolated with the EasySep CD4+ T cell isolation kit. Participants received two doses of either the BNT162b2 or the mRNA-1273 mRNA SARS-CoV-2 vaccine. The method was the immunoSEQ multiplex PCR assay. TCRdb limited this immuneACCESS table to in-frame rearrangements with V and J called. A share of clones is missing; checked studies link under half to unresolved V genes, and the rest is unexplained. The sample includes about 40,000 clones, with about two thirds observed a single time. The biggest ten clones account for more than 7% of the sample. Antigens of these TCRs are unknown. The sequencing here drew on CD4+ T cells from PBMCs cultured without peptide, taken after COVID-19 vaccination. These TCRs come from a human donor who received a COVID-19 vaccine.

This chain connects TRBV5-1 to TRBJ1-1, with no clear D. Trimming took 2 bases from V and 5 from J, leaving 13 bases between them. The length of the CDR3 is 14 residues. The V gene's germline CDR1 is SGHRS and CDR2 YFSETQ. Written as DNA, the CDR3 is TGCGCCAGCAGCTTTTTAGGAGAACGAACTGAAGCTTTCTTT. It specifies CASSFLGERTEAFF.

This clone was counted a few times. The V and J genes are TRBV10-3 and TRBJ2-3; 7 nucleotides align to TRBD2. CDR1 and CDR2 from the germline V gene are ENHRY and SYGVKD. Trimming removed 9 bases from V and 5 bases from J; junction bases left unmatched: 5. CDR3 length: 12 residues. CDR3 region: CAIWTSGDTQYF. The CDR3, as DNA: TGTGCCATATGGACTAGTGGAGATACGCAGTATTTT.

Only a few counts were recorded for this clone. The gene calls are TRBV21-1 and TRBJ1-1; the tabulated D call, TRBD1, remains unverified against the DNA. TRBV21-1 is a pseudogene segment. The CDR3 extends over 17 amino acids. CDR3 amino acids: CASSKGQGCCLCTEAFF. CDR3 sequence (DNA): TGTGCCAGCAGCAAAGGCCAGGGGTGTTGTCTTTGCACTGAAGCTTTCTTT.

This clone showed up just once. This sequence joins TRBV5-1 and TRBJ1-4; D might be TRBD1 (5 bases). Germline V CDR1 and CDR2: SGHRS, YFSETQ. The V and J ends lost 0 bases and 5 bases respectively, with 11 bases between them. The CDR3 totals 15 residues. The CDR3 protein is CASSLDGQRNEKLFF. The CDR3 DNA follows: TGCGCCAGCAGCTTGGATGGACAACGAAATGAAAAACTGTTTTTT.

The chain joins TRBV7-9 to TRBJ2-3; D might be TRBD2 (6 bases). Trimming shortened V by 3 bases and J by 1 base, and 17 bases separated the two germline ends. The CDR3 is made up of 17 amino acids. Germline lookup yields CDR1 SEHNR and CDR2 FQNEAQ (reference sequence). The CDR3 spells CASSFLGGVMGTDTQYF. The CDR3 DNA follows: TGTGCCAGCAGCTTTTTGGGGGGAGTTATGGGCACAGATACGCAGTATTTT.

This clone was picked up one time. The chain links TRBV11-2 to TRBJ2-2; D gene unclear. The CDR3 has 15 residues. CDR1 SGHAT and CDR2 FQNNGV come from the germline V gene. Trimming pared 1 base from V and 2 bases from J, leaving 8 bases between. The CDR3 is CASSLVRSNTGELFF. The CDR3 DNA follows: TGTGCCAGCAGCTTAGTCAGGTCCAACACCGGGGAGCTGTTTTTT.

J is TRBJ2-1 and V is TRBV7-9, with 11 bases that match TRBD2. Germline CDR1 reads SEHNR; CDR2 reads FQNEAQ (reference sequence). The CDR3 sequence is 15 residues long. V gave up 5 bases and J gave up 5 bases; unmatched junction bases: 5. CDR3 in amino acids: CASSEGLAANNEQFF. CDR3 nucleotide sequence: TGTGCCAGCAGCGAGGGACTAGCGGCAAACAATGAGCAGTTCTTC.

J is TRBJ1-5 and V is TRBV23-1; D not certain. TRBV23-1 is placed among ORFs of uncertain function. CDR3 length: 15 amino acids. The germline V and J ends were trimmed by 2 bases and 3 bases, with 11 bases remaining between them. This CDR3 reads CASSQGEESNQPQHF. In DNA, the CDR3 is TGCGCCAGCAGTCAAGGCGAAGAATCCAATCAGCCCCAGCATTTT.

This clone was detected only a few times. V usage is TRBV4-2 and J usage is TRBJ1-1; a possible D gene is TRBD1 (5 bases). The V and J ends lost 3 bases and 4 bases respectively, with 12 bases between them. The germline V gene has CDR1 LGHNA and CDR2 YNFKEQ. This CDR3 has 14 amino acids. The CDR3 loop is CASSQGRGTTEAFF. In DNA form, the CDR3 reads TGTGCCAGCAGCCAGGGCAGAGGGACCACTGAAGCTTTCTTT.

The chain couples TRBV5-6 to TRBJ2-7, with 7 bases matching TRBD1. Germline CDR1 and CDR2: SGHDT and YYEEEE. J gave up 2 bases and V 2 bases, and 4 bases lay outside the gene matches. CDR3 length: 14 amino acids. CDR3 sequence (DNA): TGTGCCAGCAGCTTCTGGGACAGACCCTACGAGCAGTACTTC. Its translation: CASSFWDRPYEQYF. The whole variable domain, remainder taken from reference TRBV5-6 and TRBJ2-7, is DAGVTQSPTHLIKTRGQQVTLRCSPKSGHDTVSWYQQALGQGPQFIFQYYEEEERQRGNFPDRFSGHQFPNYSSELNVNALLLGDSALYLCASSFWDRPYEQYFGPGTRLTVT.

V is TRBV5-1 and J is TRBJ2-3; maybe TRBD1 (5 bases). The CDR3 is 13 residues long. Germline CDR1 SGHRS, CDR2 YFSETQ. V was pared by 5 bases and J by 0 bases, with 7 bases between. The CDR3 spells CASSYRSTDTQYF. The DNA of the CDR3 is TGCGCCAGCAGTTACAGGAGCACAGATACGCAGTATTTT.

V and J are TRBV29-1 and TRBJ1-4; possibly TRBD1 for D (5 bases). V gave up 3 bases and J gave up 5 bases, with 19 bases separating them. Germline CDR1 reads SQVTM; CDR2 reads ANQGSEA. The CDR3 sequence is 16 residues long. CDR3 nucleotides: TGCAGCGTTGAGCCACTGGGATCATGGGACAATGAAAAACTGTTTTTT. It translates to CSVEPLGSWDNEKLFF.

CDR3 region: CASSYSGGAGLPQHF. The CDR3 coding sequence is TGTGCCAGCAGTTACTCTGGGGGCGCGGGTCTGCCCCAGCATTTT. The chain carries TRBV6-6 and TRBJ1-5; D is possibly TRBD1 (6 bases). This CDR3 comprises 15 residues. Trimming stripped 0 bases from V and 9 bases from J, with 15 bases between. Germline loops: CDR1 MNHNY, CDR2 SVGAGI (reference sequence).

The chain joins TRBV5-1 to TRBJ2-1; 8 bases line up with TRBD1. V shed 0 bases and J 9 bases; nucleotides not matched to a gene: 8. Germline assignment: CDR1 SGHRS and CDR2 YFSETQ. The CDR3 length is 15 residues. The CDR3 bases are TGCGCCAGCAGCTTGGCGGGAGACAGGGGCGGTGAGCAGTTCTTC. Translating gives CASSLAGDRGGEQFF.

The J gene is TRBJ1-1, the V gene TRBV19, with unresolved D. Trimming cost V 6 bases and J 8 bases, with 10 bases left between them. Germline V lookup: CDR1 LNHDA, CDR2 SQIVND (reference sequence). CDR3 length equals 11 residues. For the CDR3, the DNA is TGTGCCAGTAGGATGGCCGGGGAAGCTTTCTTT. It yields the protein CASRMAGEAFF.

The chain recombines TRBV4-1 with TRBJ1-6; unclear D gene. CDR1 is MGHRA, CDR2 YSYEKL, per germline. V dropped 0 bases and J dropped 10 bases, with 7 bases sitting between them. The CDR3 consists of 13 residues. CDR3 amino acids: CASSQDKESPLHF. In nucleotides, the CDR3 is TGCGCCAGCAGCCAAGATAAGGAATCACCCCTCCACTTT.

The chain links TRBV6-5 to TRBJ1-1; D not resolved. The CDR3 contains 13 residues. Germline CDR1 is MNHEY and CDR2 is SVGAGI. Trimming took off 5 bases at V and 1 base at J, with 8 bases between the two ends. CDR3 sequence: CASSLIKNTEAFF. CDR3 nucleotides: TGTGCCAGCAGTCTAATCAAGAACACTGAAGCTTTCTTT.

To note about this clone: Other DNA sequences from this sample encode an identical CDR3 as well. The genes are TRBV5-1 and TRBJ2-7; either TRBD1 or TRBD2 may supply D (5 bases each). V lost 2 bases, J lost 2 bases, and 11 bases lay in between. Per the germline V gene, CDR1 is SGHRS and CDR2 is YFSETQ. CDR3 length equals 14 residues. The CDR3 nucleotides read TGCGCCAGCAGCTTAAAGGGGAGAGCCTACGAGCAGTACTTC. Its translation: CASSLKGRAYEQYF.

This clone is categorized as medium-sized. The chain carries TRBV5-1 and TRBJ1-4; D remains ambiguous. CDR1 is SGHRS and CDR2 is YFSETQ in the germline V gene. The V gene lost 4 bases and the J gene lost 4 bases, with 17 bases spanning the gap. The CDR3 has 16 residues. The CDR3 is CASSLNGATRNEKLFF. As DNA, the CDR3 is TGCGCCAGCAGCCTAAATGGCGCGACGCGTAATGAAAAACTGTTTTTT.

The chain couples TRBV12-2 to TRBJ1-1; the table's D call, TRBD1, was not checked against the DNA. TRBV12-2 is a known pseudogene. The length of the CDR3 is 14 residues. In nucleotides, the CDR3 is TGTGCAAGTCGCTTAGCGACAGAGAACACTGAAGCTTTCTTT. The encoded protein is CASRLATENTEAFF.

V gene TRBV5-5 combines with J gene TRBJ1-1, with D tentatively TRBD1 (5 bases). The length of the CDR3 is 13 residues. The V end lost 6 bases, the J end lost 4 bases, and 13 bases lay between the germline ends. The germline CDR1 and CDR2 sequences are SGHKS and YYEKEE (reference sequence). The chain's CDR3 is CASTGWEGTEAFF. CDR3 in DNA: TGTGCCAGCACAGGGTGGGAGGGCACTGAAGCTTTCTTT. The complete variable domain, with remaining parts taken from reference TRBV5-5 and TRBJ1-1, reads DAGVTQSPTHLIKTRGQQVTLRCSPISGHKSVSWYQQVLGQGPQFIFQYYEKEERGRGNFPDRFSARQFPNYSSELNVNALLLGDSALYLCASTGWEGTEAFFGQGTRLTVV.

This chain uses TRBV6-6 with TRBJ1-1; TRBD1 is a possible D gene (5 bases). Germline V gene data show CDR1 as MNHNY and CDR2 as SVGAGI (reference sequence). V was pared by 4 bases and J by 4 bases, with 10 bases between. The CDR3 is 13 residues long. This CDR3 reads CASSFEGVTEAFF. The CDR3, as DNA: TGTGCCAGCAGTTTTGAAGGGGTCACTGAAGCTTTCTTT.

The chain has TRBV12-3 or TRBV12-4 and TRBJ1-6; D gene unclear. This CDR3 is built from 12 residues. The V end was cut by 7 bases, the J end by 8 bases, with 9 bases between. CDR3 sequence (DNA): TGTGCCAGCACCACTAACTATTCACCCCTCCACTTT. Translation gives CASTTNYSPLHF.

The rearrangement links TRBV6-5 to TRBJ2-5; possibly TRBD2 for D (5 bases). Trimming left V 8 bases short and J 5 bases short, with 18 bases between. The germline V gene has CDR1 MNHEY and CDR2 SVGAGI. There are 14 residues in the CDR3. This CDR3 is CASGVRVSFETQYF. In DNA form, the CDR3 reads TGTGCCAGCGGGGTGAGGGTTTCGTTCGAGACCCAGTACTTC.

The table lists this clone with a few counts. J is TRBJ2-7 and V is TRBV4-1; 12 positions match TRBD2. V gave up 2 bases and J gave up 4 bases; unmatched junction bases: 6. The CDR3 has 16 residues. Germline V gives CDR1 MGHRA, CDR2 YSYEKL. As DNA, the CDR3 is TGCGCCAGCAGCCAACCGTCGGGACTAGCGGGTTACGAGCAGTACTTC. Protein: CASSQPSGLAGYEQYF.

The chain carries TRBV24-1 and TRBJ1-5, with D possibly matching TRBD1 (5 bases). The CDR3 runs 13 residues. Per the germline V gene, CDR1 is KGHDR and CDR2 is SFDVKD. The V gene lost 9 bases and the J gene lost 0 bases, with 8 bases spanning the gap. The CDR3 is CATSGRSNQPQHF. The CDR3 DNA is TGTGCCACCTCGGGACGTAGCAATCAGCCCCAGCATTTT.

The rearrangement links TRBV29-1 to TRBJ1-4; TRBD1 is a possible D gene (5 bases). V shed 6 bases and J shed 7 bases, with 9 bases lying between them. The CDR3 contains 11 residues. The germline gives CDR1 SQVTM, CDR2 ANQGSEA. The CDR3: CSVGGAEKLFF. DNA for the CDR3: TGCAGCGTGGGGGGAGCTGAAAAACTGTTTTTT.

This sequence joins TRBV27 and TRBJ1-4; TRBD1 matches 9 bases. The V segment lost 5 bases and the J segment 4 bases; nucleotides outside the gene matches: 11. CDR1 MNHEY and CDR2 SMNVEV come from the germline V gene (reference sequence). This CDR3 region has 17 residues. The CDR3 region is CASSTTPPGQGNEKLFF. The CDR3 bases are TGTGCCAGCAGTACCACCCCACCGGGACAGGGTAATGAAAAACTGTTTTTT.